The 20 T cell receptor beta chains below all came from one sample that was sequenced in a study of memory CD4+ T cells and cytomegalovirus serostatus. Single viable CD3+CD4+CD8-CD45RO+ cells were sorted as the memory CD4+ T cells. The repertoire was sequenced with immunoSEQ multiplex PCR; TCRdb's copy has only in-frame clones and lacks some. The data show about 59,000 clones, about 81% seen once. Sample: memory CD4+ T cells from blood. The receptors come from an adult in good health and CMV-seronegative.

There are a few counts of this clone. The gene calls are TRBV2 and TRBJ2-2; maybe TRBD2 (6 bases). CDR1 is SNHLY, CDR2 FYNNEI, per germline. The V end was cut by 4 bases, the J end by 4 bases, with 13 bases between. This CDR3 has 15 residues. CDR3 DNA: TGTGCCAGCAGTGTAGTGACTAGTTCCACCGGGGAGCTGTTTTTT. Translation: CASSVVTSSTGELFF.

V gene TRBV29-1 combines with J gene TRBJ1-4, with 7 bases that match TRBD1. Looked up from germline, CDR1 is SQVTM and CDR2 is ANQGSEA. The CDR3 runs 13 residues. Trimming at V came to 6 bases and at J to 8 bases, leaving 9 bases not matched to a gene. The CDR3 loop reads CSVETGSREKLFF. The CDR3 nucleotides read TGCAGCGTCGAGACAGGGTCCAGGGAAAAACTGTTTTTT.

CDR3 amino acids: CASSWEGALNQPQHF. The CDR3 DNA follows: TGCGCCAGCAGCTGGGAAGGGGCCTTAAATCAGCCCCAGCATTTT. The chain has TRBV5-1 and TRBJ1-5, with D tentatively TRBD1 (5 bases). There are 15 residues in the CDR3. Germline CDR1 SGHRS, CDR2 YFSETQ. V was trimmed by 3 bases and J by 4 bases, leaving 14 bases between them.

The chain is built from TRBV29-1 and TRBJ2-5, with 7 bases fitting TRBD2. In germline, CDR1 is SQVTM, CDR2 ANQGSEA. The trim removed 4 bases at V and 5 bases at J, leaving 10 bases unmatched. The CDR3 consists of 14 residues. The CDR3 DNA is TGCAGCGTTGGGCCCCCCGCGGGAGCGGAGACCCAGTACTTC. Residues: CSVGPPAGAETQYF.

V and J are TRBV18 and TRBJ2-2, with a tentative D call TRBD1 (6 bases). Germline V gives CDR1 KGHSH, CDR2 LQKENI. The germline V and J ends were trimmed by 5 bases and 2 bases, with 9 bases remaining between them. The CDR3 contains 14 residues. The DNA for the CDR3 is TGTGCCAGCTCAAAACAGGGAAACACCGGGGAGCTGTTTTTT. Amino acids: CASSKQGNTGELFF.

The V call is TRBV27, the J call TRBJ1-1, with unresolved D. Trimming cost V 3 bases and J 7 bases, with 12 bases left between them. Per germline, CDR1 MNHEY and CDR2 SMNVEV (reference sequence). CDR3 length: 13 amino acids. This CDR3 is CASSFGVSVEAFF. The CDR3, as DNA: TGTGCCAGCAGTTTTGGGGTTTCAGTTGAAGCTTTCTTT.

The sample holds a few counts of this clone. The chain links TRBV7-3 to TRBJ2-3; 12 nucleotides agree with TRBD2. The CDR3 covers 17 residues. The germline V gene has CDR1 SGHTA and CDR2 FQGTGA. The V and J ends lost 5 bases and 6 bases, in that order; junction bases with no gene match: 12. CDR3 sequence: CASSTPLAGGPRDTQYF. The CDR3 DNA reads as TGTGCCAGCAGCACCCCACTAGCGGGAGGCCCCCGGGATACGCAGTATTTT.

V and J are TRBV2 and TRBJ2-7, with 9 positions matching TRBD1. The germline CDR1 and CDR2 sequences are SNHLY and FYNNEI. V lost 8 bases and J lost 3; bases outside the gene matches: 5. The length of the CDR3 is 13 residues. CDR3 bases: TGTGCCAGCGGGAGGACAGGGGACTACGAGCAGTACTTC. Translation: CASGRTGDYEQYF.

This chain links TRBV19 with TRBJ2-5; either TRBD1 or TRBD2 may fit D (7 bases each). The CDR3 has 15 residues. CDR1 and CDR2 from the germline V gene are LNHDA and SQIVND (reference sequence). Trimming stripped 5 bases from V and 9 bases from J, with 22 bases between. This chain's CDR3 is CASSGTRTGRGAQYF. CDR3 DNA: TGTGCCAGTAGTGGAACACGGACAGGCCGGGGGGCCCAGTACTTC.

There are a few counts of this clone. The rearrangement uses TRBV5-4 and TRBJ2-7; D unresolved. Germline V gene sequence: CDR1 SGHNT, CDR2 YYREEE (reference sequence). The CDR3 contains 15 residues. V was pared by 4 bases and J by 7 bases, with 21 bases between. The CDR3 loop reads CASSPEVLLKGEQYF. The CDR3 DNA sequence: TGTGCCAGCAGCCCCGAGGTCTTACTCAAAGGGGAGCAGTACTTC.

The chain recombines TRBV4-2 with TRBJ1-5, with D unresolved. CDR1 is LGHNA, CDR2 YNFKEQ, per germline. CDR3 size: 13 residues. Trimming shortened V by 4 bases and J by 4 bases, and 8 bases separated the two germline ends. The CDR3 DNA follows: TGTGCCAGCAGCCGCTACATTAATCAGCCCCAGCATTTT. As protein: CASSRYINQPQHF.

This chain links TRBV28 with TRBJ1-2; 8 bases are a match to TRBD1. Trimming removed 5 bases from V and 8 bases from J; junction bases left unmatched: 4. The CDR3 has 12 residues. Germline-derived CDR1 and CDR2 are MDHEN and SYDVKM. The CDR3, as DNA: TGTGCCAGCAGTCCCGGACAGGGAGGCTACACCTTC. Amino acids: CASSPGQGGYTF.

J is TRBJ2-3 and V is TRBV4-3; no firm D call. In germline, CDR1 is LGHNA, CDR2 YSLEER. This CDR3 contains 14 residues. The V end was cut by 0 bases, the J end by 1 base, with 5 bases between. The CDR3: CASSQDQRTDTQYF. The DNA of the CDR3 is TGCGCCAGCAGCCAAGACCAGCGCACAGATACGCAGTATTTT.

The gene calls are TRBV4-1 and TRBJ2-6, with a tentative D call TRBD1 (6 bases). The CDR3 has 17 residues. Germline lookup yields CDR1 MGHRA and CDR2 YSYEKL. V lost 7 bases and J lost 0, with 16 bases in between. CDR3 in amino acids: CASNTGIGSSGANVLTF. CDR3 nucleotides: TGCGCCAGCAACACAGGGATTGGGTCCTCTGGGGCCAACGTCCTGACTTTC.

This clone was seen a single time. The chain combines TRBV4-2 with TRBJ2-1, with a tentative D call TRBD1 (5 bases). V gave up 1 base and J gave up 7 bases, with 14 bases separating them. The CDR3 is 15 residues long. Germline CDR1 is LGHNA and CDR2 is YNFKEQ. The chain's CDR3 is CASSQVGQGENEQFF. The DNA for the CDR3 is TGTGCCAGCAGCCAAGTCGGGCAGGGTGAGAATGAGCAGTTCTTC.

J is TRBJ2-2 and V is TRBV5-4, with D unresolved. This CDR3 region has 12 residues. Germline V gives CDR1 SGHNT, CDR2 YYREEE (reference sequence). V was pared by 3 bases and J by 4 bases, with 4 bases between. This chain's CDR3 is CASSSVTGELFF. Here the CDR3 DNA reads TGTGCCAGCAGCTCTGTCACCGGGGAGCTGTTTTTT. The full variable domain, completed using reference TRBV5-4 and TRBJ2-2, is ETGVTQSPTHLIKTRGQQVTLRCSSQSGHNTVSWYQQALGQGPQFIFQYYREEENGRGNFPPRFSGLQFPNYSSELNVNALELDDSALYLCASSSVTGELFFGEGSRLTVL.

V gene TRBV28 combines with J gene TRBJ2-2; possible D gene TRBD1, 5 bases. The CDR3 covers 16 residues. CDR1 and CDR2 from the germline V gene are MDHEN and SYDVKM. V gave up 3 bases and J gave up 5 bases, with 16 bases separating them. The CDR3 protein is CASSFSPQGLTGELFF. CDR3 coding DNA: TGTGCCAGCAGTTTTTCCCCGCAGGGATTGACCGGGGAGCTGTTTTTT.

CDR3 in amino acids: CASSLLRRNYGYTF. CDR3 DNA sequence: TGTGCCAGCAGTTTACTTAGGAGGAACTATGGCTACACCTTC. The V call is TRBV28, the J call TRBJ1-2; D gene ambiguous. V was trimmed by 2 bases and J by 2 bases, leaving 9 bases between them. The CDR3 contains 14 residues. Germline V gene lookup returns CDR1 MDHEN and CDR2 SYDVKM.

The chain joins TRBV5-1 to TRBJ1-2, with D tentatively TRBD1 (5 bases). Trimming left V 4 bases short and J 1 base short, with 11 bases between. Germline V gene sequence: CDR1 SGHRS, CDR2 YFSETQ. The CDR3 loop spans 14 amino acids. CDR3 region: CASSPIDSNYGYTF. DNA of the CDR3: TGCGCCAGCAGCCCAATAGACAGTAACTATGGCTACACCTTC.

The chain has TRBV14 and TRBJ1-3; tentative D call: TRBD1 (5 bases). Trimming took 3 bases from V and 4 from J, leaving 16 bases between them. The germline V gene encodes CDR1 SGHDN and CDR2 FVKESK. The CDR3 has 16 amino acids. CDR3 loop: CASSQVRGYRGNTIYF. The CDR3 coding sequence is TGTGCCAGCAGCCAGGTCCGGGGGTACCGAGGAAACACCATATATTTT.